This passage covers 3 T cell receptor beta chains from one sample sequenced in a study of blood T cell repertoires in COVID-19. The assay was immunoSEQ multiplex PCR, and TCRdb's table has in-frame clones only and misses some. The sample records 55,000 to 60,000 clones, more than 75% being singletons. The source material was peripheral blood. All receptors come from a man aged 45-65 years with active or convalescent COVID-19.

J is TRBJ1-2 and V is TRBV5-1; tentative D call: TRBD1 (5 bases). The CDR3 is 16 amino acids. The germline V gene has CDR1 SGHRS and CDR2 YFSETQ. The V and J ends lost 4 bases and 1 base respectively, with 17 bases between them. DNA of the CDR3: TGCGCCAGCAGCGATGGGGGGACGGCTTTTAACTATGGCTACACCTTC. It yields the protein CASSDGGTAFNYGYTF.

This clone was counted once. The rearrangement uses TRBV15 and TRBJ2-5, with D perhaps TRBD2 (7 bases). CDR1 is LNHNV and CDR2 is YYDKDF in the germline V gene (reference sequence). CDR3 length: 15 residues. The ends were cut back, 0 bases at V and 5 bases at J, with 13 bases in the middle. CDR3 sequence reads: CATSRDGGGGETQYF. The CDR3 DNA is TGTGCCACCAGCAGAGATGGAGGGGGAGGGGAGACCCAGTACTTC.

J is TRBJ2-1 and V is TRBV9; TRBD2 agrees at 10 bases. The length of the CDR3 is 16 residues. Germline V gives CDR1 SGDLS, CDR2 YYNGEE. V was pared by 3 bases and J by 2 bases, with 5 bases of the junction left unmatched. CDR3 region: CASSGLAGVTYNEQFF. The CDR3 DNA reads as TGTGCCAGCAGCGGGCTAGCGGGAGTAACCTACAATGAGCAGTTCTTC. The whole variable domain, remainder taken from reference TRBV9 and TRBJ2-1, is DSGVTQTPKHLITATGQRVTLRCSPRSGDLSVYWYQQSLDQGLQFLIQYYNGEERAKGNILERFSAQQFPDLHSELNLSSLELGDSALYFCASSGLAGVTYNEQFFGPGTRLTVL.